This record looks at one TCR beta chain sequence and its context. The antigen it recognizes is unknown. No base quality information exists; no much larger clone differs at one position. Synthesis of TCR cDNA relied on 5'RACE template switching, a step that introduced a universal primer site along with unique molecular identifiers. Priming of cDNA synthesis was performed from both the TCR alpha and TCR beta constant segments. Two PCR steps were used to amplify libraries, with sample barcodes and sequencing adapters being added in the second step. Sequencing of the libraries was done on either Illumina HiSeq 2500 (2x100 bp) or NovaSeq (2x150 bp). The published analysis was carried out like this. MIGEC was used to demultiplex reads and collapse the reads into UMI consensus sequences, and MiXCR was used for V(D)J alignment. Vaccine-responding clonotypes were defined with edgeR using replicate PBMC samples, requiring FDR below 0.01 and a log2 fold change above 5 up to day 15. Each bulk clonotype received a CD4 or CD8 identity based on whether the sequenced CD4 or CD8 repertoire contained that clonotype at higher abundance. TCRdb applied fastp at Q25 and MiXCR to the public reads, then kept only in-frame beta chains. Identical CDR3 protein sequences are pooled into one entry, listed with their most common genes and DNA. In this record, the V and J calls reflect TCRdb's handling and not the investigators' own analysis. The sample table records about 240,000 distinct CDR3 sequences; 6.5% to 8.5% of these occur just once. Approximately 0.85% of the sample goes to the ten largest clones.

V gives up 4 bases and J gives up 4 bases, and the segment between their germline ends measures 15 bases. The CDR3 holds 14 amino acids from the cysteine to the phenylalanine. Only the CDR3 portion is preserved as DNA: 42 bases, with reading frame beginning at the first base. The germline V gene supplies CDR1 SGHRS and CDR2 YFSETQ. This entry is derived from a study of T cells after yellow fever vaccination (dated by TCRdb to the late 2010s). Describing the broader study: The SMART-Seq v4 Ultra Low Input RNA kit was used to prepare libraries from fractions with low cell numbers. Two healthy male donors, one aged 18 to 29 and one aged 30 to 39 years, were included in the cohort. Bulk TCR alpha and beta repertoires were sequenced longitudinally to track T-cell clones before and after primary and booster YFV17D yellow fever vaccination. Blood was collected at multiple timepoints before and after primary and secondary immunization, and bulk PBMC replicates and cell subsets were isolated.

General conclusions and limits of the study: Only a couple of donors were included in the study, so the extent to which the findings can be generalized is limited. After the booster, most of the clones that had expanded following primary vaccination were detected again (roughly 97% of CD4 and roughly nine tenths of CD8), which suggests that memory was broadly maintained. The secondary T-cell response was found to be weaker but faster than the primary response, with a peak reached on day 5 rather than on day 15. A small share of clonotypes was detected in both CD4 and CD8 compartments, with the overlap likely arising from convergent recombination. FACS-sorted repertoires could contain abundant contaminating clonotypes from the bulk population, so computational filtering was required.

The intended sense of this specimen's treatment or condition label: live attenuated yellow fever vaccine strain. PBMCs were isolated from peripheral blood using a standard Ficoll-Paque protocol. Dynabeads CD4 and CD8 positive selection kits were used to isolate the CD4 and CD8 T-cell fractions. TriZol was used to extract RNA from bulk PBMCs, from CD4 and CD8 fractions, and from dextramer-positive and dextramer-negative fractions. This TCR was recovered from a man aged 25-45 years who received the YFV17D yellow fever vaccine. The material sequenced was CD4+ T cells sorted from PBMCs, taken 15 days after the yellow fever booster vaccination. The V gene is TRBV5-1 and the J gene is TRBJ2-7; a weak D assignment points to TRBD2 (6 bases agree). CDR3 loop: CASSTRDGGYEQYF. The DNA is as follows: TGCGCCAGCAGCACCCGGGACGGGGGTTACGAGCAGTACTTC.